The clone carrying this TCR beta chain was found many times. Its antigen remains unknown. Germline V lookup: CDR1 SGHRS, CDR2 YFSETQ. The CDR3 runs 14 residues. V was trimmed by 2 bases and J by 3 bases, leaving 12 bases between them. Unique molecular identifiers were used in preparing the TCRbeta library. TCRdb re-called the PCR reads through MiXCR, storing one row per CDR3 protein. This sample has about 300,000 distinct CDR3 sequences, with roughly 8.2% found just once. This entry is derived from a study of T-cell reconstitution after alpha-beta-depleted transplantation in children. Findings of the study overall: After transplant, at about two months, alpha-beta T cells were reportedly derived from several hundred expanded graft clones. TCRbeta diversity was high at day 60 in some patients (a result of surviving recipient T cells and thymic progenitors). When one year had passed after transplant, most T-cell counts and diversity came from newly produced T cells.

The J gene is TRBJ2-7, the V gene TRBV5-1; the D gene is possibly TRBD1 (5 bases). The specimen comprised peripheral blood, sampled 360 days after TCRalphabeta/CD19-depleted stem cell transplant. The receptor was isolated from a female patient under 10 years old who had a stem cell transplant for Fanconi anemia, so the T cells may come from the graft donor. For the CDR3, the DNA is TGCGCCAGCAGCTTTGAGGTCAGGGACTACGAGCAGTACTTC. Encoded protein: CASSFEVRDYEQYF.